The 4 T cell receptor beta chains presented below share a single source sample, sequenced in a study of blood T cell repertoires in COVID-19. Only in-frame clones appear in the TCRdb table, and some are missing; sequencing was by immunoSEQ multiplex PCR. The sample shows about 370,000 clones, 89% of them seen only once. The specimen was peripheral blood. Source of these receptors: a woman in her twenties or thirties with COVID-19, enrolled during active disease.

The chain has TRBV7-2 and TRBJ1-2, with TRBD1 matching over 7 bases. The CDR3 is 14 amino acids. Germline V CDR1 and CDR2: SGHTA, FQGNSA. V lost 3 bases, J lost 5 bases, and 6 bases stayed unmatched. CDR3 nucleotides: TGTGCCAGCAGCTTGATAGGCAGGGGGTATGGCTACACCTTC. Translated: CASSLIGRGYGYTF.

The rearrangement joins TRBV7-2 to TRBJ1-1; D gene unclear. CDR1 and CDR2 from the germline V gene are SGHTA and FQGNSA. The length of the CDR3 is 15 residues. Trimming pared 1 base from V and 1 base from J, leaving 10 bases between. The DNA of the CDR3 is TGTGCCAGCAGCTTAGGTCCCCCAGGGAACACTGAAGCTTTCTTT. Its protein is CASSLGPPGNTEAFF.

The chain recombines TRBV6-5 with TRBJ1-2, with TRBD1 matching over 11 bases. This CDR3 contains 15 residues. Germline V gives CDR1 MNHEY, CDR2 SVGAGI. V shed 5 bases, J shed 0 bases, and the junction held 2 bases outside the gene matches. CDR3 nucleotides: TGTGCCAGCAGTACGGGACAGGGGGCTAACTATGGCTACACCTTC. Amino acids: CASSTGQGANYGYTF.

The V call is TRBV11-2, the J call TRBJ1-1; 9 bases are a match to TRBD1. With 1 base clipped from V and 4 bases from J, the junction kept 13 bases outside the gene matches. The length of the CDR3 is 18 residues. Germline CDR1 SGHAT, CDR2 FQNNGV. The CDR3 reads CASSLAEMGTGWVTEAFF. The CDR3 region has the DNA TGTGCCAGCAGCTTAGCGGAGATGGGGACAGGGTGGGTCACTGAAGCTTTCTTT.